This T cell receptor beta chain was observed in a study of response to subunit inactivated influenza vaccine. Study-wide points: Authors suggested that a seasonal influenza vaccination recruits few new T cells each time.

One entry per CDR3 protein, called by TCRdb with MiXCR from the RT-PCR reads. The sample shows approximately 490,000 distinct CDR3 sequences, 6% to 9% of them seen only once. The table lists this clonotype with many counts. The antigen is unknown. Trimming shortened V by 3 bases and J by 4 bases, and 16 bases separated the two germline ends. The length of the CDR3 is 15 residues. The germline V gene encodes CDR1 SGHTA and CDR2 FQGNSA. Material: PBMCs from blood, obtained less than 30 months after vaccination. The chain uses TRBV7-2 and TRBJ2-7; the D gene is possibly TRBD2 (6 bases). The source of this sequence is a man in his fifties or sixties who received an inactivated influenza vaccine. CDR3 DNA sequence: TGTGCCAGCAGCTTCGACGGGGGAAAATCTTACGAGCAGTACTTC. This gives the protein CASSFDGGKSYEQYF.